The rows below give T cell receptor beta chains drawn from one sample of a study of control samples from healthy donors and cancer patients. Generated by immunoSEQ multiplex PCR, the TCRdb table keeps only in-frame clones and is missing some. The table lists about 110,000 clones, approximately 80% of them singletons. Sequencing was done on a sample of blood. Source of these receptors: a man younger than 35 in good health. Each CDR3 is given with its conserved first and last residue. A D gene is named only where the DNA matches it firmly. The size entry is marked missing in some rows and otherwise reads once, few, many or a size class.

j_call v_call d_call clone_size cdr3_aa cdr3_nt
TRBJ1-1 TRBV18 TRBD1 . CASSPGQGVRGTEAFF TGTGCCAGCTCACCGGGACAGGGGGTAAGGGGGACTGAAGCTTTCTTT
TRBJ2-3 TRBV15 . . CATSRDSYRGTDTQYF TGTGCCACCAGCAGAGATTCGTACAGGGGCACAGATACGCAGTATTTT
TRBJ2-7 TRBV6-2/TRBV6-3 . few CASSFGQTPYEQYF TGTGCCAGCAGTTTTGGACAGACCCCCTACGAGCAGTACTTC
TRBJ2-3 TRBV6-1 . . CASSEIGDPTDTQYF TGTGCCAGCAGTGAAATTGGGGACCCCACAGATACGCAGTATTTT
TRBJ2-1 TRBV7-7 . . CASSPSSYNEQFF TGTGCCAGCAGCCCAAGCTCCTACAATGAGCAGTTCTTC
TRBJ2-6 TRBV19 . . CASSIRSSGANVLTF TGTGCCAGTAGTATAAGAAGCTCTGGGGCCAACGTCCTGACTTTC
TRBJ2-2 TRBV14 . . CASSQEAGIPNTGELFF TGTGCCAGCAGCCAGGAGGCAGGGATCCCGAACACCGGGGAGCTGTTTTTT
TRBJ1-3 TRBV4-3 . few CASSTSDDGSRNTIYF .
TRBJ1-5 TRBV10-3 . . CAISGGGHQPQHF TGTGCCATTTCAGGTGGGGGACATCAGCCCCAGCATTTT
TRBJ1-6 TRBV28 TRBD1 . CASSLEPGQGNSPLHF TGTGCCAGCAGTTTAGAACCGGGACAGGGGAATTCACCCCTCCACTTT
TRBJ1-1 TRBV28 . . CASLTMNTEAFF TGTGCCAGCCTGACCATGAACACTGAAGCTTTCTTT
TRBJ2-3 TRBV9 . . CASSVGHRDSSTDTQYF TGTGCCAGCAGCGTAGGTCATAGAGACTCTAGCACAGATACGCAGTATTTT
TRBJ1-4 TRBV29-1 . . CSVEKLSRAEKLFF TGCAGCGTTGAAAAATTAAGCAGGGCTGAAAAACTGTTTTTT
TRBJ1-1 TRBV14 . . CASSHKRGFEAFF TGTGCCAGCAGCCACAAGAGGGGGTTTGAAGCTTTCTTT
TRBJ1-6 TRBV27 . . CASSLYNSPLHF TGTGCCAGCAGTCTCTATAATTCACCCCTCCACTTT
TRBJ2-1 TRBV4-1 . few CASSTPGSSYNEQFF TGCGCCAGCAGCACCCCGGGGAGCTCCTACAATGAGCAGTTCTTC
TRBJ1-4 TRBV7-6 TRBD1 . CASSLAGTEGEKLFF TGTGCCAGCAGCTTGGCCGGGACAGAGGGGGAAAAACTGTTTTTT
TRBJ1-3 TRBV9 TRBD1 . CASSIGTGGGNTIYF TGTGCCAGCAGCATCGGGACAGGGGGCGGAAACACCATATATTTT